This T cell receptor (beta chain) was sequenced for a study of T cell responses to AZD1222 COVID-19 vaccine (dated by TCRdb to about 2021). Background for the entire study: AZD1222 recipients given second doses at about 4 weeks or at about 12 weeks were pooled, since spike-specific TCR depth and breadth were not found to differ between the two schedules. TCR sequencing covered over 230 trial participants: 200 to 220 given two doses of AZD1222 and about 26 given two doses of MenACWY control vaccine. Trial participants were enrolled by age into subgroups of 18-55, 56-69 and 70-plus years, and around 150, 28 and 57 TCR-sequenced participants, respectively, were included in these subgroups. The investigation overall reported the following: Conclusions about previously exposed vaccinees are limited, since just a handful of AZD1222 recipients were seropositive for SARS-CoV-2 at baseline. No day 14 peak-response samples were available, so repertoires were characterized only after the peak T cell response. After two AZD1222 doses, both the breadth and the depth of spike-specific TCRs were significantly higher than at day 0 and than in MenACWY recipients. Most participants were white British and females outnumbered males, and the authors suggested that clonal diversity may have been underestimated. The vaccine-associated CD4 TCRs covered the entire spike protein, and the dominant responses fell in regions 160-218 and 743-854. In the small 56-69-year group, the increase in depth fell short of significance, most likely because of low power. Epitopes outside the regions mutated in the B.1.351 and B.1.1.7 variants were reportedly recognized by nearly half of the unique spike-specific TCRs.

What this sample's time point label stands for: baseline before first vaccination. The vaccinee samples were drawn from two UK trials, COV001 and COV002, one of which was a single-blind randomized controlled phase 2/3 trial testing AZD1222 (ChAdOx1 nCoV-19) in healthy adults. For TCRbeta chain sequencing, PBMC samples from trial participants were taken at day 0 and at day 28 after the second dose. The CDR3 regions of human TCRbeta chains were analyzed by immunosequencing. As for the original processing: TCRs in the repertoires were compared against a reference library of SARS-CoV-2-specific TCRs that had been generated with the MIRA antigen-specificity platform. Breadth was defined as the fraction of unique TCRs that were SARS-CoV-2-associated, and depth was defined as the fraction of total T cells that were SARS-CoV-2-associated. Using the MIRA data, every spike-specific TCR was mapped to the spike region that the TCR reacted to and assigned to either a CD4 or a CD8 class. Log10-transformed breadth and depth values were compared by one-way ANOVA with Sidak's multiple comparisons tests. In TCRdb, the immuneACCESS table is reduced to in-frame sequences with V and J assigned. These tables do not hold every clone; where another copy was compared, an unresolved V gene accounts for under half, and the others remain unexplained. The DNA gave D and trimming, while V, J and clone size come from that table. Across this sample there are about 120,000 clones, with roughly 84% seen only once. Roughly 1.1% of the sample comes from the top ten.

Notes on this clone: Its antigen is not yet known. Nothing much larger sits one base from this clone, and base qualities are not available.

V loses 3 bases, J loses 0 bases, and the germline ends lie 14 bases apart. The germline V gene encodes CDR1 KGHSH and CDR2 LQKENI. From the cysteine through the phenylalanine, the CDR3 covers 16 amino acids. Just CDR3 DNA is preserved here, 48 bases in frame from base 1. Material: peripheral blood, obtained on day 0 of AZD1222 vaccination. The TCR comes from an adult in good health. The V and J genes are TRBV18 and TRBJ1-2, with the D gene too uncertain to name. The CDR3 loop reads CASSPPSFVSNYGYTF. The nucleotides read TGTGCCAGCTCACCGCCGTCTTTCGTCTCTAACTATGGCTACACCTTC.